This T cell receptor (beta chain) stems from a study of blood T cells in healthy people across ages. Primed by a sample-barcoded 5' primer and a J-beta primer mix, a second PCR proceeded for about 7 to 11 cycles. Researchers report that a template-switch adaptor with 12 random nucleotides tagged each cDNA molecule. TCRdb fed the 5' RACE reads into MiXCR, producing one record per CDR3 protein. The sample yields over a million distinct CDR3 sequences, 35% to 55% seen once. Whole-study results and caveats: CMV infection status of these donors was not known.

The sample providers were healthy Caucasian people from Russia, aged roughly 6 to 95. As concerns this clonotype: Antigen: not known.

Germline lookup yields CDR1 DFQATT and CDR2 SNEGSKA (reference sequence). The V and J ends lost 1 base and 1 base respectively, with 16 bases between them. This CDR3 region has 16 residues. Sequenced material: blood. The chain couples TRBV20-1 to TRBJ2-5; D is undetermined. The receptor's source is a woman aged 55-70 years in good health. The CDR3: CSARVPQVATQETQYF. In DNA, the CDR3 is TGCAGTGCTAGAGTACCCCAGGTTGCTACCCAAGAGACCCAGTACTTC.